The present TCR beta chain was sequenced within a study of blood T cell repertoires in COVID-19. Study-wide background: Both acute and convalescent COVID-19 samples were obtained from the United States, Italy and Spain. Nucleic acid was either cDNA or gDNA, and it came from T cells, B-cell-depleted T cells, or PBMCs.

This clone was detected once. The CDR3 loop spans 15 amino acids. Original data processing: Counts of nucleated cells, estimated from reference gene primer amplification, were obtained. TCRdb's copy holds only in-frame clones and misses some; the assay was immunoSEQ multiplex PCR. V and J calls plus clone size are reproduced from that table; the DNA served to infer D and trimming. Among about 410,000 clones, more than 80% were seen once, and the ten largest hold 1.4%. This TCR derives from a woman in her twenties or thirties with active or convalescent COVID-19. The specimen was peripheral blood. The J gene is TRBJ1-2, the V gene TRBV21-1. TRBV21-1 is a known pseudogene. The CDR3, as DNA: TGTGCCAGCAGCAAAGAAGAGAGGGCTAACTATGGCTACACCTTC. This gives the protein CASSKEERANYGYTF.